This entry lists 23 T cell receptor beta chains sequenced from one sample in a study of response to subunit inactivated influenza vaccine. Using its own MiXCR run on the RT-PCR reads, TCRdb lists one record per CDR3 protein. The repertoire holds 490,000 or so distinct CDR3 sequences, with 6.5% to 8% as singletons. Sequenced here: PBMCs from blood, sampled less than 25 months after vaccination. The receptors here all came from a man between 50 and 69 years old who received an inactivated influenza vaccine.

This clonotype has a count of ten or more. The J gene is TRBJ2-1, the V gene TRBV10-3; no definite D call. The CDR3 totals 13 residues. The germline CDR1 and CDR2 sequences are ENHRY and SYGVKD. V was cut by 2 bases and J by 3 bases, with 5 bases left in between. In DNA form, the CDR3 reads TGTGCCATCAGTGAGCCGAACTACAATGAGCAGTTCTTC. As protein: CAISEPNYNEQFF.

The chain joins TRBV5-1 to TRBJ1-1; D gene ambiguous. Trimming cost V 4 bases and J 5 bases, with 12 bases left between them. Per germline, CDR1 SGHRS and CDR2 YFSETQ. CDR3 length: 13 amino acids. The CDR3 region is CASSPWLGTEAFF. CDR3 nucleotides: TGCGCCAGCAGCCCCTGGTTGGGGACTGAAGCTTTCTTT.

The chain joins TRBV12-3 or TRBV12-4 to TRBJ2-7; tentative D call: TRBD2 (6 bases). The V and J ends lost 11 bases and 2 bases respectively, with 28 bases between them. The CDR3 has 17 amino acids. The CDR3 is CARCLALVGGRPYEQYF. The DNA of the CDR3 is TGTGCCCGCTGTTTAGCGCTAGTGGGGGGTAGACCCTACGAGCAGTACTTC.

This clonotype was observed a few times. The chain has TRBV4-3 and TRBJ2-2; tentatively, D is TRBD2 (5 bases). The CDR3 extends over 15 amino acids. Trimming shortened V by 0 bases and J by 5 bases, and 10 bases separated the two germline ends. Germline V lookup: CDR1 LGHNA, CDR2 YSLEER. The CDR3 protein is CASSQDAGVTGELFF. CDR3 DNA sequence: TGCGCCAGCAGCCAAGACGCCGGGGTTACCGGGGAGCTGTTTTTT.

The chain uses TRBV12-3 or TRBV12-4 and TRBJ2-7, with 8 bases that match TRBD1. The CDR3 has 15 amino acids. The trim removed 6 bases at V and 0 bases at J, leaving 7 bases unmatched. The CDR3 bases are TGTGCCAGCAGAGCTCGACAGGGGCCCTCCTACGAGCAGTACTTC. Protein sequence: CASRARQGPSYEQYF.

This clonotype was found a few times. The gene calls are TRBV4-1 and TRBJ2-4; 7 bases are shared with TRBD1. Trimming removed 2 bases from V and 4 bases from J; junction bases left unmatched: 8. This CDR3 spans 16 amino acids. In germline, CDR1 is MGHRA, CDR2 YSYEKL. The CDR3 DNA sequence: TGCGCCAGCAGCCAAAGGACAGGAACTACAAAAAACATTCAGTACTTC. Translating gives CASSQRTGTTKNIQYF.

This clonotype was detected ten times or more. V gene TRBV20-1 combines with J gene TRBJ1-2; D not certain. In germline, CDR1 is DFQATT, CDR2 SNEGSKA (reference sequence). The CDR3 runs to 14 residues. V lost 1 base, J lost 7 bases, and 16 bases lay in between. The CDR3 nucleotides read TGCAGTGCTAGAGTCTCTTCAATATCTAGTGGCTACACCTTC. Protein: CSARVSSISSGYTF.

This clonotype occurred many times. The chain couples TRBV29-1 to TRBJ1-2, with 7 bases identical to TRBD1. CDR1 and CDR2 from the germline V gene are SQVTM and ANQGSEA. The CDR3 is 11 amino acids. DNA of the CDR3: TGCAGTTTGGCGGAGGGGGCTAGCTACACCTTC. Translated: CSLAEGASYTF.

The chain is built from TRBV4-1 and TRBJ1-3; D is possibly TRBD1 (6 bases). CDR3 length equals 15 residues. Germline V gene data show CDR1 as MGHRA and CDR2 as YSYEKL. V dropped 4 bases and J dropped 1 base, with 11 bases sitting between them. CDR3 sequence reads: CASSRGQGSGNTIYF. CDR3 DNA: TGCGCCAGCAGCCGGGGACAAGGGTCTGGAAACACCATATATTTT.

This clonotype showed up many times. The chain combines TRBV7-2 with TRBJ2-7; D is unclear. CDR3 size: 15 residues. The ends were cut back, 5 bases at V and 3 bases at J, with 17 bases in the middle. In germline, CDR1 is SGHTA, CDR2 FQGNSA. The CDR3 reads CASSTSRGSGYEQYF. The CDR3 DNA follows: TGTGCCAGCAGCACATCCCGTGGCAGTGGCTACGAGCAGTACTTC.

This clonotype appeared a few times. The chain joins TRBV21-1 to TRBJ1-5; the table names TRBD1, a call not compared with the DNA. TRBV21-1 is annotated as a pseudogene. The CDR3 is 15 residues long. CDR3 DNA: TGTGCCAGCAGTCCCCAGGGGGCTCTTTGTCAGCCCCAGCATTTT. This codes for CASSPQGALCQPQHF.

This clonotype was seen a handful of times. In DNA, the CDR3 is TGTGCCAGCAGCCATATAGCGGTTCAAGAGACCCAGTACTTC. Translating it yields CASSHIAVQETQYF. J is TRBJ2-5 and V is TRBV7-2, with D perhaps matching TRBD2 (6 bases). The CDR3 loop spans 14 amino acids. CDR1 and CDR2 from the germline V gene are SGHTA and FQGNSA. Between the trimmed V and J ends, which lost 5 bases and 2 bases, there was a span of 12 bases.

This clonotype showed up many times. CDR3 DNA sequence: TGCGCCAGCAGCTTGGGGGGATTAAACGACACCGGGGAGCTGTTTTTT. Amino acid sequence: CASSLGGLNDTGELFF. The chain recombines TRBV5-1 with TRBJ2-2; D ambiguous. The CDR3 contains 16 residues. Germline lookup yields CDR1 SGHRS and CDR2 YFSETQ. V shed 0 bases and J shed 3 bases, with 12 bases lying between them.

The chain joins TRBV28 to TRBJ2-3; D is tentatively TRBD1 or TRBD2 (5 bases each). The CDR3 contains 14 residues. V dropped 7 bases and J dropped 0 bases, with 11 bases sitting between them. Germline values: CDR1 MDHEN, CDR2 SYDVKM. The CDR3 DNA is TGTGCCAGCAAGTTGGGACGTAGCACAGATACGCAGTATTTT. Amino acids: CASKLGRSTDTQYF.

This clonotype was seen at least ten times. The chain links TRBV20-1 to TRBJ2-7; possible D gene TRBD2, 5 bases. The CDR3 is made up of 14 amino acids. Germline V lookup: CDR1 DFQATT, CDR2 SNEGSKA (reference sequence). The CDR3 region is CSLSSDLPSYEQYF. The CDR3 nucleotides read TGCAGCTTGTCTTCGGACTTACCGTCCTACGAGCAGTACTTC.

V gene TRBV20-1 combines with J gene TRBJ2-1; 11 bases are a match to TRBD2. The trim removed 1 base at V and 0 bases at J, leaving 5 bases unmatched. The CDR3 is made up of 17 amino acids. Germline loops: CDR1 DFQATT, CDR2 SNEGSKA (reference sequence). The CDR3 loop reads CSARGTSGRSSYNEQFF. The CDR3 DNA reads as TGCAGTGCTAGAGGGACTAGCGGGCGGAGCTCCTACAATGAGCAGTTCTTC.

V is TRBV25-1 and J is TRBJ2-7; D is uncertain. V was cut by 5 bases and J by 3 bases, with 11 bases left in between. Germline CDR1 reads MGHDK; CDR2 reads SYGVNS. There are 13 residues in the CDR3. The DNA of the CDR3 is TGTGCCAGCAGTCTTCGAGTGGGCTACGAGCAGTACTTC. It translates to CASSLRVGYEQYF.

The chain recombines TRBV5-1 with TRBJ2-1; 7 nucleotides line up with TRBD1. With V trimmed by 4 bases and J by 6 bases, 13 bases remained unmatched. The CDR3 runs to 16 residues. Germline V gene data show CDR1 as SGHRS and CDR2 as YFSETQ. The CDR3 is CASSPRGSARANEQFF. The CDR3 nucleotides read TGCGCCAGCAGCCCCAGGGGGAGTGCGAGGGCCAATGAGCAGTTCTTC.

The rearrangement joins TRBV5-1 to TRBJ2-3; no clear D. Germline V gene data show CDR1 as SGHRS and CDR2 as YFSETQ. The CDR3 extends over 13 amino acids. V dropped 6 bases and J dropped 1 base, with 9 bases sitting between them. CDR3 nucleotide sequence: TGCGCCAGCAATCTAAGGGGCACAGATACGCAGTATTTT. This sequence encodes CASNLRGTDTQYF.

This clonotype was counted only a few times. The chain links TRBV6-2 or TRBV6-3 to TRBJ1-5; D ambiguous. Germline assignment: CDR1 MNHEY and CDR2 SVGEGT. With 2 bases removed from V and 6 bases from J, the gap between germline ends came to 11 bases. The CDR3 loop spans 14 amino acids. The CDR3 region has the DNA TGTGCCAGCAGTTACCTGGGTAACACTCAGCCCCAGCATTTT. This gives the protein CASSYLGNTQPQHF.

The sample holds a few counts of this clonotype. The rearrangement joins TRBV5-1 to TRBJ1-2; weak D call: TRBD1 (6 bases). CDR3 length: 14 residues. Germline V gives CDR1 SGHRS, CDR2 YFSETQ. Between the trimmed V and J ends, which lost 1 base and 3 bases, there was a span of 10 bases. The CDR3 protein is CASSLQGRYYGYTF. The CDR3, as DNA: TGCGCCAGCAGCTTGCAGGGGCGTTACTATGGCTACACCTTC. The whole variable domain, filled in from reference TRBV5-1 and TRBJ1-2, reads KAGVTQTPRYLIKTRGQQVTLSCSPISGHRSVSWYQQTPGQGLQFLFEYFSETQRNKGNFPGRFSGRQFSNSRSEMNVSTLELGDSALYLCASSLQGRYYGYTFGSGTRLTVV.

This clonotype was detected many times. The rearrangement links TRBV27 to TRBJ1-5; the match to TRBD1 covers 9 bases. The CDR3 totals 14 residues. The J segment lost 3 bases and the V segment lost 8 bases, leaving 5 bases of the junction unmatched. Germline V gene data show CDR1 as MNHEY and CDR2 as SMNVEV (reference sequence). CDR3 DNA: TGTGCCAGCCAGGACAGGGGATACAATCAGCCCCAGCATTTT. This codes for CASQDRGYNQPQHF.

This clonotype has ten or more counts. The CDR3 protein is CATSRFSANTQYF. CDR3 coding DNA: TGTGCCACCAGCAGATTCTCGGCCAATACGCAGTATTTT. This chain uses TRBV15 with TRBJ2-3, with no clear D. The V gene's germline CDR1 is LNHNV and CDR2 YYDKDF (reference sequence). Trimming pared 2 bases from V and 7 bases from J, leaving 10 bases between. The CDR3 extends over 13 amino acids. Complete variable domain (other parts from reference TRBV15 and TRBJ2-3): DAMVIQNPRYQVTQFGKPVTLSCSQTLNHNVMYWYQQKSSQAPKLLFHYYDKDFNNEADTPDNFQSRRPNTSFCFLDIRSPGLGDTAMYLCATSRFSANTQYFGPGTRLTVL.